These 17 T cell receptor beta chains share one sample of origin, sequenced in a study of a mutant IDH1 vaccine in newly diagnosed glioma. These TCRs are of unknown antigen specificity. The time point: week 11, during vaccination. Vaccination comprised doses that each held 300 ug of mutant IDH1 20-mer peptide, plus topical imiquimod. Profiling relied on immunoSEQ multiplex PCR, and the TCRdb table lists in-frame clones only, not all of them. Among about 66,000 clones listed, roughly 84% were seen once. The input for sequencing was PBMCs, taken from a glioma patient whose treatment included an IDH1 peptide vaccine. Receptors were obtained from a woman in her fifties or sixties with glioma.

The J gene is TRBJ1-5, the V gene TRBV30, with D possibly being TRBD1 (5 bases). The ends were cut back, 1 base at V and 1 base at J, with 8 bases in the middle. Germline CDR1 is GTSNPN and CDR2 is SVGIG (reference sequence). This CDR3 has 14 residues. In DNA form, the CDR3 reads TGTGCCTGGAGTGCTGGGACGAGCAATCAGCCCCAGCATTTT. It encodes CAWSAGTSNQPQHF. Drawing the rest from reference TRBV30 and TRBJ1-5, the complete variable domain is SQTIHQWPATLVQPVGSPLSLECTVEGTSNPNLYWYRQAAGRGLQLLFYSVGIGQISSEVPQNLSASRPQDRQFILSSKKLLLSDSGFYLCAWSAGTSNQPQHFGDGTRLSIL.

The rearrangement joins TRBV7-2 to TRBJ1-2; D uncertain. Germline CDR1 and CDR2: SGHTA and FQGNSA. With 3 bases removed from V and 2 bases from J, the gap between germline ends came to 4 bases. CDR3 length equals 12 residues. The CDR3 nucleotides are TGTGCCAGCAGCTTCGGGAACTATGGCTACACCTTC. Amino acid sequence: CASSFGNYGYTF. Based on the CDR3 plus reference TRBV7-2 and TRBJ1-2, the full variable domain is GAGVSQSPSNKVTEKGKDVELRCDPISGHTALYWYRQSLGQGLEFLIYFQGNSAPDKSGLPSDRFSAERTGGSVSTLTIQRTQQEDSAVYLCASSFGNYGYTFGSGTRLTVV.

The CDR3 loop reads CAWSVGYGTGADQPQHF. The CDR3 DNA reads as TGTGCCTGGAGTGTAGGTTATGGGACAGGGGCTGATCAGCCCCAGCATTTT. The chain recombines TRBV30 with TRBJ1-5; 10 nucleotides agree with TRBD1. The CDR3 covers 17 residues. Germline V gives CDR1 GTSNPN, CDR2 SVGIG (reference sequence). With V trimmed by 0 bases and J by 5 bases, 10 bases remained unmatched.

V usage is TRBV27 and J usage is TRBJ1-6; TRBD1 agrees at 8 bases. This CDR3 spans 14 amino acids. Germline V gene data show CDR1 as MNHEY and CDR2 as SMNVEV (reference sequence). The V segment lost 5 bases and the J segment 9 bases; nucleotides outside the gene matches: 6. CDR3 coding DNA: TGTGCCAGCAGTCTTGGACAGGGAGGTTCACCCCTCCACTTT. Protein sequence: CASSLGQGGSPLHF.

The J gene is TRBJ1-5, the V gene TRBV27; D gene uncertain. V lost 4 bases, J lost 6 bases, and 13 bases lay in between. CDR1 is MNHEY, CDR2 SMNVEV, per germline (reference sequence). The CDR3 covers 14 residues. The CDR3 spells CASSSPRAGQPQHF. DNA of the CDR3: TGTGCCAGCAGTTCCCCTAGGGCAGGTCAGCCCCAGCATTTT.

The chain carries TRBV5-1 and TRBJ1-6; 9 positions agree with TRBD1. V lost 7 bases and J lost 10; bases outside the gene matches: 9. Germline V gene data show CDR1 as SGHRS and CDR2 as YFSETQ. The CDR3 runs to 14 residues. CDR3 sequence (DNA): TGCGCCAGCCGCGGGACAGGGAACAACTCACCCCTCCACTTT. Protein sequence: CASRGTGNNSPLHF.

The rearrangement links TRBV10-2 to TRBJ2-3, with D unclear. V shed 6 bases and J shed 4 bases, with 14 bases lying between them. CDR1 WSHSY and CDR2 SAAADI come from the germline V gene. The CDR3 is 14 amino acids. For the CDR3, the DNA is TGCGCCAGCAGCGAGAGTAGGGCCTCAGATACGCAGTATTTT. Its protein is CASSESRASDTQYF.

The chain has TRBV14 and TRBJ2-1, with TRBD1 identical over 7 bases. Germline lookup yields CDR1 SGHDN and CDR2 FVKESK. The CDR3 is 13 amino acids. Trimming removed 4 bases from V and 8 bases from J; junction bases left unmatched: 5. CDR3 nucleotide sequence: TGTGCCAGCAGCCCAGGGGGATTCGATGAGCAGTTCTTC. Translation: CASSPGGFDEQFF.

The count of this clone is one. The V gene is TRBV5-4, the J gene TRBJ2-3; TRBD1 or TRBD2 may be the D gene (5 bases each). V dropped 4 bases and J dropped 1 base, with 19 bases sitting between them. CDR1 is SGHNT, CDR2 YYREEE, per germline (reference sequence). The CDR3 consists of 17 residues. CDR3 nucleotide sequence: TGTGCCAGCAGCCCCATGGGTAGATCGGGGCGCACAGATACGCAGTATTTT. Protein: CASSPMGRSGRTDTQYF.

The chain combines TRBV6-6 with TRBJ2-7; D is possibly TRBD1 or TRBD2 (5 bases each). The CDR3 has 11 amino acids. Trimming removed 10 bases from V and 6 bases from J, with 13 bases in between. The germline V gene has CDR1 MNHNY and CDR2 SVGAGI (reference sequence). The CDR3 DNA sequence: TGTGCCACCGAAGAGAGGGGCGAGCAGTACTTC. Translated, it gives CATEERGEQYF.

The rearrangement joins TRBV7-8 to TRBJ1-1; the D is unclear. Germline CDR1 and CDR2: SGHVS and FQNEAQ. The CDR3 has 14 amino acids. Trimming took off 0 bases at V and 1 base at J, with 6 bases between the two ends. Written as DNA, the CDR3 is TGTGCCAGCAGCTTAGCTTGGGGGAACACTGAAGCTTTCTTT. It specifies CASSLAWGNTEAFF.

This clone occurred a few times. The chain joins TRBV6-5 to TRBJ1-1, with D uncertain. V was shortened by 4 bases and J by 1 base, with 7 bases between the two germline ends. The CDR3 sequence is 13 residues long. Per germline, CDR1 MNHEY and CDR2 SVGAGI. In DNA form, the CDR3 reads TGTGCCAGCAGTTCGCCGGGGAACACTGAAGCTTTCTTT. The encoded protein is CASSSPGNTEAFF.

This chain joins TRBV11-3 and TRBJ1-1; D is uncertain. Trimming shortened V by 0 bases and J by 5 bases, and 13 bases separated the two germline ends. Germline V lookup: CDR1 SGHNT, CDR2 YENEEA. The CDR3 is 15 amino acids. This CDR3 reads CASSLDLGGETEAFF. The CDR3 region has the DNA TGTGCCAGCAGCTTAGATTTAGGAGGAGAGACTGAAGCTTTCTTT.

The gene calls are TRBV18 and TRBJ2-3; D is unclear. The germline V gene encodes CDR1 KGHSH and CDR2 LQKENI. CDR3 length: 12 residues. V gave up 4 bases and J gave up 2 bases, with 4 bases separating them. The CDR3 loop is CASSRDTDTQYF. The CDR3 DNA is TGTGCCAGCTCACGGGACACAGATACGCAGTATTTT.

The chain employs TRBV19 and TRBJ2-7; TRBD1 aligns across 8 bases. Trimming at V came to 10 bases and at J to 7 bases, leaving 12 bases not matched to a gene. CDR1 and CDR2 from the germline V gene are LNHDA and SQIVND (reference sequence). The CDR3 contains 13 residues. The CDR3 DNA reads TGTGCCACCCAGGACAGGGACATGGGGGAGCAGTACTTC. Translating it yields CATQDRDMGEQYF.

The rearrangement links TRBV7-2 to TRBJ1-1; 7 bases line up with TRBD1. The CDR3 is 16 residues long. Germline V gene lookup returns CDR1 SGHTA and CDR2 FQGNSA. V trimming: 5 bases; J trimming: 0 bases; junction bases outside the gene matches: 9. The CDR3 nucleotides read TGTGCCAGCAGCCCCAGGGGGGGGGCCTTGAACACTGAAGCTTTCTTT. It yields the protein CASSPRGGALNTEAFF.

CDR3 DNA: TGTGCCATCCGGGTGAACACTGAAGCTTTCTTT. Protein product: CAIRVNTEAFF. The chain carries TRBV2 and TRBJ1-1; no firm D call. The CDR3 contains 11 residues. Germline lookup yields CDR1 SNHLY and CDR2 FYNNEI. V was shortened by 10 bases and J by 0 bases, with 6 bases between the two germline ends.